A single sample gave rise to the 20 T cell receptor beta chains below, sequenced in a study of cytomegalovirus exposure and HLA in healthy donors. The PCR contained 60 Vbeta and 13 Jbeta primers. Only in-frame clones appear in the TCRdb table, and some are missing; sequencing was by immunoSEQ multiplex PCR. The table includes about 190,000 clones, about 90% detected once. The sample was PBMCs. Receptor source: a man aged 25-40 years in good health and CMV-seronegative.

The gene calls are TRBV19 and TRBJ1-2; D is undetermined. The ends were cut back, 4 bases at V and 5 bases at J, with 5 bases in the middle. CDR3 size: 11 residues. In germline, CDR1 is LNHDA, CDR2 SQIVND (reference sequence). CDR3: CASSTVYGYTF. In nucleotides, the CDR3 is TGTGCCAGTAGTACGGTATATGGCTACACCTTC.

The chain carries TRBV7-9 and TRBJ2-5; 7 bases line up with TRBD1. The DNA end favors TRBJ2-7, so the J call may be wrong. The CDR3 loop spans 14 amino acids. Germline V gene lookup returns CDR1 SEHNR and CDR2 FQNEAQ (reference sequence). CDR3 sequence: CASQKGGSSYEQYF. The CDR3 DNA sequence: TGTGCCAGCCAAAAAGGGGGCTCCTCCTACGAGCAGTACTTC.

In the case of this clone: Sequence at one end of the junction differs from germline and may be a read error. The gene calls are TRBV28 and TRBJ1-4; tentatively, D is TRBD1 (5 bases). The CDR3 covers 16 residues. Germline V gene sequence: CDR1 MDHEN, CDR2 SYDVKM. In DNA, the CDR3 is TGTGCCAGCACGTCTTCCGATGGGGCAACTGATGAAAAACTGTTTTTT. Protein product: CASTSSDGATDEKLFF.

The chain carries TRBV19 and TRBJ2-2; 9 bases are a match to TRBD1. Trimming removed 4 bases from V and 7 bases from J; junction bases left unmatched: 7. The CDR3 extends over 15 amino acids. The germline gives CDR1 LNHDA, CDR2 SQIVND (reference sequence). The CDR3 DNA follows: TGTGCCAGTAGTACAAACAGGGGGCGAGGCGGGGAGCTGTTTTTT. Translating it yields CASSTNRGRGGELFF.

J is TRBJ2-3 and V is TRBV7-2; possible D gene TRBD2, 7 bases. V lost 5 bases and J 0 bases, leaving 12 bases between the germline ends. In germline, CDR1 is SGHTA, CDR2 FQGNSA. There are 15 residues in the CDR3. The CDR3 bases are TGTGCCAGCAGCCGCGGGGGCCCGAGCACAGATACGCAGTATTTT. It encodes CASSRGGPSTDTQYF.

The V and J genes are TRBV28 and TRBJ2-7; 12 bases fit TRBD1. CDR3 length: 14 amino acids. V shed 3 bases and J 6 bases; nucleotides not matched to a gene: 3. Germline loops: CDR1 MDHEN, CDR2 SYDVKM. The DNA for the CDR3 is TGTGCCAGCAGTTTCGGGGACAGGGGGCCCGAGCAGTACTTC. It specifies CASSFGDRGPEQYF.

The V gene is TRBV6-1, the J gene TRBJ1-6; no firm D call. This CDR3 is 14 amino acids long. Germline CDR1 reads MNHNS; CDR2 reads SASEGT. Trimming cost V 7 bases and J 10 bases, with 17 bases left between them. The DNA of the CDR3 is TGTGCCAGCACCGAGGAAGGTAATCGGTCACCCCTCCACTTT. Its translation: CASTEEGNRSPLHF.

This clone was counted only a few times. CDR3 sequence (DNA): TGTGCCAGCGGGAAATTCGAGGGGGAAGGCACTGAAGCTTTCTTT. This sequence encodes CASGKFEGEGTEAFF. This sequence joins TRBV14 and TRBJ1-1, with D maybe TRBD1 (6 bases). Deletions cut 8 bases from V and 4 bases from J, with 20 bases between. The germline V gene encodes CDR1 SGHDN and CDR2 FVKESK. The CDR3 length is 15 residues. The variable domain in full, with the rest retrieved from reference TRBV14 and TRBJ1-1, is EAGVTQFPSHSVIEKGQTVTLRCDPISGHDNLYWYRRVMGKEIKFLLHFVKESKQDESGMPNNRFLAERTGGTYSTLKVQPAELEDSGVYFCASGKFEGEGTEAFFGQGTRLTVV.

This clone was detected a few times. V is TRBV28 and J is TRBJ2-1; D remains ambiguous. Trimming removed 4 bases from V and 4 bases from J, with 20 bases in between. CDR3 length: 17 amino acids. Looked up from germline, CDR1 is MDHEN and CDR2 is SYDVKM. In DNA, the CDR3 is TGTGCCAGCAGTTCAACAACAGAAACCCTTAAATACAATGAGCAGTTCTTC. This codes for CASSSTTETLKYNEQFF.

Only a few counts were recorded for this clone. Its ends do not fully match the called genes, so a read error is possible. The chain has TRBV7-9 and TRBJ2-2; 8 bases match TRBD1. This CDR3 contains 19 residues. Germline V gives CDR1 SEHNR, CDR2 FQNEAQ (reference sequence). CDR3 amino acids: CSSSLADYRGSGITGELFF. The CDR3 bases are TGTTCCAGCAGCTTAGCCGACTACAGGGGGTCTGGAATCACCGGGGAGCTGTTTTTT.

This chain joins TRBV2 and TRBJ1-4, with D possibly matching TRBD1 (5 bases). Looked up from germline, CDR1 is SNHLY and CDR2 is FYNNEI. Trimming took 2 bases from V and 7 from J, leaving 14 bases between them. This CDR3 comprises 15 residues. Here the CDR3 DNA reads TGTGCCAGCAGTGAACGCGTCGTTGGGGCTGAAAAACTGTTTTTT. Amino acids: CASSERVVGAEKLFF.

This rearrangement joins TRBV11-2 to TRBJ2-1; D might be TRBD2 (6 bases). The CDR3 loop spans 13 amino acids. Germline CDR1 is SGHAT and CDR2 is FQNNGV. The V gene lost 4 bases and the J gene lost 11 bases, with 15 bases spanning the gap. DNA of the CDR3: TGTGCCAGCAGCTCCCCTGCGGGACGTAAGCAGTTCTTC. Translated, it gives CASSSPAGRKQFF.

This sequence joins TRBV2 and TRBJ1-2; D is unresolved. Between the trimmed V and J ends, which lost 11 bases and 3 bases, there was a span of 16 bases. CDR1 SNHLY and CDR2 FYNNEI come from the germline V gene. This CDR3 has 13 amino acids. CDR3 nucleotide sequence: TGTGCCGCGAGGACGGGGAGGGACTATGGCTACACCTTC. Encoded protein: CAARTGRDYGYTF.

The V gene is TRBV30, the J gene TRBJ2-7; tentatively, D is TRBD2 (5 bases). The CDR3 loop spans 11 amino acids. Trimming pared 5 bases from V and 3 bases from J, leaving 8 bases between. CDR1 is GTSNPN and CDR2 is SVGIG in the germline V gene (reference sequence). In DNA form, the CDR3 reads TGTGCCTGGTACAGCGGCTACGAGCAGTACTTC. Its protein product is CAWYSGYEQYF.

This CDR3 is CASSQAWGWLTEAFF. The CDR3 coding sequence is TGCGCCAGCAGCCAAGCATGGGGCTGGCTCACTGAAGCTTTCTTT. The rearrangement joins TRBV4-3 to TRBJ1-1; TRBD1 might be the D (5 bases). Trimming removed 1 base from V and 4 bases from J, with 13 bases in between. The germline V gene encodes CDR1 LGHNA and CDR2 YSLEER. This CDR3 region has 15 residues.

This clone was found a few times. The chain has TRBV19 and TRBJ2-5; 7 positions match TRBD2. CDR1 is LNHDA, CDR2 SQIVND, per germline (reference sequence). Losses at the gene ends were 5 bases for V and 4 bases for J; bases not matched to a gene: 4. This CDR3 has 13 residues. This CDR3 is CASSAGGGETQYF. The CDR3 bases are TGTGCCAGTAGTGCGGGCGGGGGAGAGACCCAGTACTTC.

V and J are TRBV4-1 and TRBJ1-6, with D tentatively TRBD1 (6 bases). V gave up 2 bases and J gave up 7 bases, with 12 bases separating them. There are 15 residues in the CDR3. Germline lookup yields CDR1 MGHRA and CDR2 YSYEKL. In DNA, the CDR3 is TGCGCCAGCAGCCAACTGACAGGAATAAATTCACCCCTCCACTTT. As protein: CASSQLTGINSPLHF.

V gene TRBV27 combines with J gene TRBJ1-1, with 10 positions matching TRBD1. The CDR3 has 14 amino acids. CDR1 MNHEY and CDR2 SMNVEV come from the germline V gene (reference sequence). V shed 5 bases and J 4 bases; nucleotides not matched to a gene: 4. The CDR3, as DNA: TGTGCCAGCAGTCGGGACAGGGGCGGCACTGAAGCTTTCTTT. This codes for CASSRDRGGTEAFF.

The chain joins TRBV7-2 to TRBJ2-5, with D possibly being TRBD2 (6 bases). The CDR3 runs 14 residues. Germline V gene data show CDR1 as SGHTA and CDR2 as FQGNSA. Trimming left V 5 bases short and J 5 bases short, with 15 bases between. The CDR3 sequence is CASSVGGAGETQYF. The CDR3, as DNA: TGTGCCAGCAGCGTCGGAGGGGCTGGGGAGACCCAGTACTTC.

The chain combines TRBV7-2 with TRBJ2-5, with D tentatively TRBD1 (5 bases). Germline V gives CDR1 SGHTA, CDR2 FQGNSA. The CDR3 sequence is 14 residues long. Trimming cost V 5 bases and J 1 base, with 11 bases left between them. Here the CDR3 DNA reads TGTGCCAGCAGCCCCAGCAGGGCCCAAGAGACCCAGTACTTC. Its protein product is CASSPSRAQETQYF.